Below, 26 T cell receptor beta chains from the same sample are listed, as sequenced in a study of OX40 agonist ivuxolimab in advanced cancers. Clones were sequenced by immunoSEQ multiplex PCR, and TCRdb holds only the in-frame ones, with some missing. The profile shows 35,000 to 40,000 clones, 80% to 85% of them singletons. The sample was CD4+ or CD8+ T cells sorted from blood, taken in a trial of the OX40 agonist ivuxolimab. All receptors derive from an adult with an advanced solid tumor such as melanoma, head and neck, liver or kidney cancer.

CDR3 in amino acids: CASSSGGQETQYF. Here the CDR3 DNA reads TGTGCCAGCAGCTCTGGGGGGCAAGAGACCCAGTACTTC. V usage is TRBV5-8 and J usage is TRBJ2-5, with a weak D call TRBD2 (6 bases). The germline gives CDR1 SGHTS, CDR2 YDEGEE. This CDR3 is 13 amino acids long. The V gene lost 3 bases and the J gene lost 2 bases, with 8 bases spanning the gap.

The chain recombines TRBV7-9 with TRBJ2-2; the D is unclear. V was shortened by 3 bases and J by 1 base, with 6 bases between the two germline ends. The CDR3 contains 14 residues. Germline CDR1 SEHNR, CDR2 FQNEAQ (reference sequence). CDR3 sequence (DNA): TGTGCCAGCAGCTTTGGCGGGAACACCGGGGAGCTGTTTTTT. Translating gives CASSFGGNTGELFF.

This clone was observed a few times. This rearrangement joins TRBV7-8 to TRBJ1-2, with D uncertain. CDR1 is SGHVS and CDR2 is FQNEAQ in the germline V gene. V was clipped by 0 bases and J by 7 bases, with 9 bases between them. The CDR3 has 13 residues. CDR3 amino acids: CASSLAPLSGYTF. CDR3 DNA: TGTGCCAGCAGCTTAGCGCCCCTTTCTGGCTACACCTTC.

This clone was recorded only once. The gene calls are TRBV6-1 and TRBJ2-1; possible D gene TRBD1, 5 bases. CDR1 and CDR2 (germline): MNHNS, SASEGT. The CDR3 totals 17 residues. V lost 4 bases and J 6 bases, leaving 22 bases between the germline ends. The CDR3 DNA follows: TGTGCCAGCAGTGCTGGTCGTTCAGGACAAAAGGTCAATGAGCAGTTCTTC. Residues: CASSAGRSGQKVNEQFF.

The chain joins TRBV7-8 to TRBJ2-3; D tentatively reads TRBD1 or TRBD2 (5 bases each). Per germline, CDR1 SGHVS and CDR2 FQNEAQ. Trimming stripped 5 bases from V and 2 bases from J, with 11 bases between. This CDR3 comprises 14 residues. This CDR3 is CASSNGAFTDTQYF. CDR3 DNA sequence: TGTGCCAGCAGCAACGGGGCCTTCACAGATACGCAGTATTTT.

The rearrangement uses TRBV7-9 and TRBJ2-3; D not certain. The CDR3 sequence is 11 residues long. V lost 2 bases, J lost 6 bases, and 3 bases lay in between. Germline V gene data show CDR1 as SEHNR and CDR2 as FQNEAQ (reference sequence). The CDR3 spells CASSLSDTQYF. DNA for the CDR3: TGTGCCAGCAGCTTAAGCGATACGCAGTATTTT.

The sample holds one count of this clone. The chain carries TRBV20-1 and TRBJ2-3, with 7 nucleotides matching TRBD1. The V gene's germline CDR1 is DFQATT and CDR2 SNEGSKA (reference sequence). J gave up 6 bases and V 6 bases, and 3 bases lay outside the gene matches. The CDR3 loop spans 11 amino acids. For the CDR3, the DNA is TGCAGTGCGGGGGACAGCGATACGCAGTATTTT. This sequence encodes CSAGDSDTQYF.

This chain connects TRBV5-1 to TRBJ2-2; D call uncertain. The CDR3 sequence is 14 residues long. Germline V gene data show CDR1 as SGHRS and CDR2 as YFSETQ. The V end was cut by 0 bases, the J end by 8 bases, with 11 bases between. CDR3 nucleotides: TGCGCCAGCAGCTTGGACCTGGATCAGGGGGAGCTGTTTTTT. Its protein product is CASSLDLDQGELFF.

The rearrangement links TRBV11-1 to TRBJ1-2, with 9 bases that match TRBD1. Germline CDR1 and CDR2: SGHAT and FQDESV (reference sequence). The CDR3 extends over 14 amino acids. V shed 5 bases and J 5 bases; nucleotides not matched to a gene: 6. CDR3 loop: CASSPGDRGYGYTF. In DNA, the CDR3 is TGTGCCAGCAGCCCCGGCGACAGGGGGTATGGCTACACCTTC.

The genes are TRBV6-6 and TRBJ1-1; D not resolved. CDR3 size: 11 residues. Trimming shortened V by 4 bases and J by 2 bases, and 2 bases separated the two germline ends. Germline values: CDR1 MNHNY, CDR2 SVGAGI (reference sequence). CDR3 in DNA: TGTGCCAGCAGTTCCAACACTGAAGCTTTCTTT. Amino acid sequence: CASSSNTEAFF.

The V call is TRBV5-4, the J call TRBJ2-1, with TRBD2 identical over 11 bases. The CDR3 contains 16 residues. With V trimmed by 4 bases and J by 4 bases, 7 bases remained unmatched. CDR1 is SGHNT and CDR2 is YYREEE in the germline V gene (reference sequence). CDR3 sequence: CASSQAPSGGYNEQFF. The DNA of the CDR3 is TGTGCCAGCAGCCAAGCCCCTAGCGGGGGGTACAATGAGCAGTTCTTC.

J is TRBJ2-1 and V is TRBV10-3; D perhaps matches TRBD2 (6 bases). The V gene's germline CDR1 is ENHRY and CDR2 SYGVKD. This CDR3 spans 14 amino acids. V shed 10 bases and J shed 0 bases, with 13 bases lying between them. The CDR3 loop reads CATLHGSSYNEQFF. The CDR3 nucleotides read TGTGCCACCCTACACGGGAGCTCCTACAATGAGCAGTTCTTC.

The V and J genes are TRBV7-9 and TRBJ2-1; D remains ambiguous. V shed 5 bases and J shed 4 bases, with 24 bases lying between them. CDR3 length equals 18 residues. Germline V lookup: CDR1 SEHNR, CDR2 FQNEAQ (reference sequence). DNA for the CDR3: TGTGCCAGCAGCCCCAGGATGTATAGGGTCCCCCCTTACAATGAGCAGTTCTTC. The encoded protein is CASSPRMYRVPPYNEQFF.

The gene calls are TRBV5-1 and TRBJ2-1; D is uncertain. CDR3 length: 13 residues. V lost 1 base and J 7 bases, leaving 9 bases between the germline ends. Germline CDR1 reads SGHRS; CDR2 reads YFSETQ. The CDR3 DNA reads as TGCGCCAGCAGCTTGACTCGTAGAAATGAGCAGTTCTTC. This sequence encodes CASSLTRRNEQFF.

The chain joins TRBV9 to TRBJ2-3, with 11 nucleotides matching TRBD1. V lost 7 bases to trimming and J lost 2 bases; unmatched junction nucleotides: 9. The CDR3 is 16 residues long. Germline V gene sequence: CDR1 SGDLS, CDR2 YYNGEE. Here the CDR3 reads CASGAGQGAYTDTQYF. The CDR3 DNA reads as TGTGCCAGCGGCGCCGGACAGGGGGCCTACACAGATACGCAGTATTTT.

The genes are TRBV29-1 and TRBJ2-3; D might be TRBD2 (5 bases). Germline V gene sequence: CDR1 SQVTM, CDR2 ANQGSEA. V was clipped by 4 bases and J by 3 bases, with 14 bases between them. This CDR3 is 14 amino acids long. CDR3 in DNA: TGCAGCGTTGGCCGGACTCCGGGGACAGATACGCAGTATTTT. Amino acid sequence: CSVGRTPGTDTQYF.

This chain connects TRBV7-8 to TRBJ2-7, with a weak D call TRBD1 (7 bases). Germline CDR1 SGHVS, CDR2 FQNEAQ. The CDR3 consists of 14 residues. V was trimmed by 3 bases and J by 2 bases, leaving 11 bases between them. The CDR3 is CASSFAGGPYEQYF. CDR3 DNA: TGTGCCAGCAGCTTCGCAGGGGGGCCCTACGAGCAGTACTTC.

A note on this clone: The DNA is left out, because the CDR3 cannot be placed on it with certainty; the CDR3 is given as TCRdb lists it. The chain couples TRBV11-3 to TRBJ2-1. The CDR3 extends over 12 residues, inclusive of both ends. Germline V gives CDR1 SGHNT, CDR2 YENEEA. The CDR3 protein is CASSFRGRLRFF.

CDR3 amino acids: CASTKRGDWHYGYTF. The CDR3 region has the DNA TGTGCCAGCACCAAAAGGGGTGATTGGCACTATGGCTACACCTTC. V usage is TRBV11-2 and J usage is TRBJ1-2, with a weak D call TRBD1 (5 bases). The CDR3 has 15 residues. Trimming took 7 bases from V and 3 from J, leaving 18 bases between them. Germline CDR1 is SGHAT and CDR2 is FQNNGV.

V and J are TRBV11-3 and TRBJ2-1, with 9 bases aligning to TRBD2. With 4 bases clipped from V and 4 bases from J, the junction kept 8 bases outside the gene matches. The CDR3 has 16 residues. Germline V gives CDR1 SGHNT, CDR2 YENEEA. The CDR3 sequence: CASSWPGTSRYNEQFF. In DNA form, the CDR3 reads TGTGCCAGCAGCTGGCCGGGGACTAGCAGATACAATGAGCAGTTCTTC.

V is TRBV5-8 and J is TRBJ2-7; D ambiguous. This CDR3 region has 13 residues. CDR1 is SGHTS, CDR2 YDEGEE, per germline. V lost 2 bases to trimming and J lost 5 bases, with 11 bases between them. CDR3 amino acids: CASSLARTDEQYF. CDR3 bases: TGTGCCAGCAGCTTAGCAAGGACCGACGAGCAGTACTTC.

The chain uses TRBV7-9 and TRBJ1-6; D unresolved. This CDR3 contains 15 residues. Germline CDR1 SEHNR, CDR2 FQNEAQ (reference sequence). V was clipped by 3 bases and J by 7 bases, with 13 bases between them. The CDR3 here is CASSFLTGGNSPLHF. The CDR3 region has the DNA TGTGCCAGCAGCTTCTTGACGGGTGGGAATTCACCCCTCCACTTT.

The chain joins TRBV7-9 to TRBJ1-2; 9 nucleotides agree with TRBD1. This CDR3 region has 15 residues. The V segment lost 4 bases and the J segment 7 bases; nucleotides outside the gene matches: 10. CDR1 SEHNR and CDR2 FQNEAQ come from the germline V gene (reference sequence). This CDR3 reads CASSYTDRGLFGYTF. The DNA for the CDR3 is TGTGCCAGCAGCTATACGGACAGGGGATTGTTTGGCTACACCTTC. The full variable domain, completed using reference TRBV7-9 and TRBJ1-2, is DTGVSQNPRHKITKRGQNVTFRCDPISEHNRLYWYRQTLGQGPEFLTYFQNEAQLEKSRLLSDRFSAERPKGSFSTLEIQRTEQGDSAMYLCASSYTDRGLFGYTFGSGTRLTVV.

This clone has just a few counts. The chain couples TRBV7-9 to TRBJ2-5; D may be TRBD1 or TRBD2 (5 bases each). This CDR3 has 16 residues. Between the trimmed V and J ends, which lost 3 bases and 4 bases, there was a span of 18 bases. From germline, CDR1 is SEHNR and CDR2 FQNEAQ (reference sequence). The CDR3 DNA reads as TGTGCCAGCAGCTTGGGGGTGGGCGGAGCCCCAGAGACCCAGTACTTC. Amino acids: CASSLGVGGAPETQYF.

This CDR3 is CASSLRGPSSGGELFF. The DNA of the CDR3 is TGTGCCAGCAGCCTCCGGGGGCCATCTTCCGGCGGGGAGCTGTTTTTT. This chain joins TRBV5-5 and TRBJ2-2; D tentatively fits TRBD1 or TRBD2 (6 bases each). The CDR3 loop spans 16 amino acids. Germline CDR1 reads SGHKS; CDR2 reads YYEKEE (reference sequence). The V end was cut by 4 bases, the J end by 7 bases, with 20 bases between.

The V call is TRBV13, the J call TRBJ2-3; possible D gene TRBD1, 7 bases. V was shortened by 3 bases and J by 3 bases, with 16 bases between the two germline ends. From germline, CDR1 is PRHDT and CDR2 FYEKMQ (reference sequence). This CDR3 spans 16 amino acids. This chain's CDR3 is CASSLRQGGGTDTQYF. For the CDR3, the DNA is TGTGCCAGCAGCTTGAGACAGGGCGGAGGGACAGATACGCAGTATTTT.